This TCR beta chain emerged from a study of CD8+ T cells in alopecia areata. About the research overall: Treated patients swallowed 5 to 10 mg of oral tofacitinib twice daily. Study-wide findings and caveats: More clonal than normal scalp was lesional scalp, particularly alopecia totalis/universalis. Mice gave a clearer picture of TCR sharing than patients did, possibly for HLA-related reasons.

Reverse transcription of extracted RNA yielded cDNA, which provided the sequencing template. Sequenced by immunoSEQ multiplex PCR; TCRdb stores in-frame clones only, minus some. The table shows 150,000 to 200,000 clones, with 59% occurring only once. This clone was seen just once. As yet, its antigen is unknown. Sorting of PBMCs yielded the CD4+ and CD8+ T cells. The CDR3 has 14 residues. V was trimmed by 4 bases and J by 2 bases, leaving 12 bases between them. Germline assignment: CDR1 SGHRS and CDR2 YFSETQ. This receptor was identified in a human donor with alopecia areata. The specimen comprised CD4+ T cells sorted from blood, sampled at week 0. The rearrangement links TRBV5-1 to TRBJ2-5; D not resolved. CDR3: CASSGWTRQETQYF. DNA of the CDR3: TGCGCCAGCAGCGGATGGACGAGGCAAGAGACCCAGTACTTC.